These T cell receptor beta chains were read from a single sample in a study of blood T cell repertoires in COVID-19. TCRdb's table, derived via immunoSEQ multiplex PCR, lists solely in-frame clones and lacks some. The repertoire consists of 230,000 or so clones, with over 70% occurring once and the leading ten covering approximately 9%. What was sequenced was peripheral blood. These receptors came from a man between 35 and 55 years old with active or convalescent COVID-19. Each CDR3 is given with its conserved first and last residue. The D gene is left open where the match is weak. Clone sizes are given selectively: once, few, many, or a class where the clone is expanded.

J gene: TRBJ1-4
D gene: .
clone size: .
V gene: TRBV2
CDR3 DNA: TGTGCCAGCAGTGAAGTCCCCCACGGACAGACGGCTTTGCCTAATGAAAAACTGTTTTTT
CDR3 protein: CASSEVPHGQTALPNEKLFF

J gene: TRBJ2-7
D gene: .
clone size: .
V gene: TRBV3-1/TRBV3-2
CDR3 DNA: TGTGCCAGCAGCCGGCGAGGCGAGCAGTACTTC
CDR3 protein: CASSRRGEQYF

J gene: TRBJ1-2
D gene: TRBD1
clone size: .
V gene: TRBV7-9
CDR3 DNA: TGTGCCAGCAGCTACGGGACAGGGGATGGCTACACCTTC
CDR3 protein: CASSYGTGDGYTF

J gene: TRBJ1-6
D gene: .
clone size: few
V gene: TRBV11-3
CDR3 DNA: TGTGCCAGCAGCATAGGGGACTTCTCGGACTCACCCCTCCACTTT
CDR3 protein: CASSIGDFSDSPLHF

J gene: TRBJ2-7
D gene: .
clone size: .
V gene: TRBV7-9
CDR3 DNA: TGTGCCAGCAGCTATGGGCGGGACAGAAGCTACGAGCAGTACTTC
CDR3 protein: CASSYGRDRSYEQYF

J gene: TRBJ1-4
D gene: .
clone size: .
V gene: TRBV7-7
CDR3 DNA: TGTGCTAGCAGCCTTGGCGGGGCGATTGGAGAAAAACTGTTTTTT
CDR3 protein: CASSLGGAIGEKLFF

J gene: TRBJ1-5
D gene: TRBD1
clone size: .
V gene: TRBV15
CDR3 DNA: TGTGCCACCAGCAGTACCCTACAGCAGGGGGTAAACAATCAGCCCCAGCATTTT
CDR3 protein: CATSSTLQQGVNNQPQHF

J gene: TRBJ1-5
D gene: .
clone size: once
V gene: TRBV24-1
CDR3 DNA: TGTGCCACCAGTGATGGTCCAGAAAATCAGCCCCAGCATTTT
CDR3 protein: CATSDGPENQPQHF

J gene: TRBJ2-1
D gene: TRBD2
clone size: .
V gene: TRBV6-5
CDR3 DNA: TGTGCCAGCAAGCTAGCGGGGGTGGCTGAGCAGTTCTTC
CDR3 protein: CASKLAGVAEQFF

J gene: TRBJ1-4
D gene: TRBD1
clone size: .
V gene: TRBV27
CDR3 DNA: TGTGCCAGCAGCCGGACAGGAGTACCTGAAAAACTGTTTTTT
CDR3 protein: CASSRTGVPEKLFF

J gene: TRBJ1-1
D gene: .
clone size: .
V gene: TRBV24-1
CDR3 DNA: TGTGCCACCAGTGATCAGGGGACTGAAGCTTTCTTT
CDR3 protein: CATSDQGTEAFF

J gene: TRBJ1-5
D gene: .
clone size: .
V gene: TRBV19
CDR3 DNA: TGTGCCTCCCTTCGGAGGGATCAGGGTAGCAATCAGCCCCAGCATTTT
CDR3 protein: CASLRRDQGSNQPQHF

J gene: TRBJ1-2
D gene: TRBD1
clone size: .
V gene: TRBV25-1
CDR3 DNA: TGTGCCAGCAGTGATTTTAACAGGGGCGGCGGCTACACCTTC
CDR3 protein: CASSDFNRGGGYTF

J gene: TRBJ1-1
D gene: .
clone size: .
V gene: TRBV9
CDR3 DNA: TGTGCCAGCAGCCCACAGGGTAACGAGGGCACTGAAGCTTTCTTT
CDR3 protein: CASSPQGNEGTEAFF

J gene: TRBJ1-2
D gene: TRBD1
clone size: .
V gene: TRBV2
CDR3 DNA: TGTGCCAGCAGCCGGGATCGACAGGGGCTAAATGGCTACACCTTC
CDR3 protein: CASSRDRQGLNGYTF

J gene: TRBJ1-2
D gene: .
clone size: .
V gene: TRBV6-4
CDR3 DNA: TGTGCCAGCAGTGACAAGGGGCTTGGCTACACCTTC
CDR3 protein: CASSDKGLGYTF

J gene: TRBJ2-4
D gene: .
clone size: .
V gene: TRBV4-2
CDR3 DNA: TGTGCCAAACAGGGATGGGGCAAAAACATTCAGTACTTC
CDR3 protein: CAKQGWGKNIQYF

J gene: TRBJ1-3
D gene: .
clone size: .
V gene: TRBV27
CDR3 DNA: TGTGCCAGCAGTTTACAGGGCAGCTCTGGAAACACCATATATTTT
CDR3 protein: CASSLQGSSGNTIYF

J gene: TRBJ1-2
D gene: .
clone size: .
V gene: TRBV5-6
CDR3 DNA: TGTGCCAGCAGCTTGACTGTTAACTATGGCTACACCTTC
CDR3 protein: CASSLTVNYGYTF

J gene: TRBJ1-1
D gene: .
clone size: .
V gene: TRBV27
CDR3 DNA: TGTGCCAGCATGCAGGGTATCAACACTGAAGCTTTCTTT
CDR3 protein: CASMQGINTEAFF

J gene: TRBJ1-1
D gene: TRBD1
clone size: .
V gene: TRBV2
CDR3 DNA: TGTGCCAGCAGACGGGACAGGGACACTGAAGCTTTCTTT
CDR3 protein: CASRRDRDTEAFF

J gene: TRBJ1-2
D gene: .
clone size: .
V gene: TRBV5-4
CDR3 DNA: TGTGCCAGCAGCGCACAGGGCCAGGATGGCTACACCTTC
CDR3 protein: CASSAQGQDGYTF

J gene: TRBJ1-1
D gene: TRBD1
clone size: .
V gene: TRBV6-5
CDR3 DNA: TGTGCCAGCAGAAAACCAGGGGGGAGATACACTGAAGCTTTCTTT
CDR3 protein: CASRKPGGRYTEAFF

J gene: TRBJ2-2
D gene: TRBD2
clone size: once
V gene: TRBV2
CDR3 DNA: TGTGCCAGCATGGGGCTAGCGGGCACCGGGGAGCTGTTTTTT
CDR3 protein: CASMGLAGTGELFF

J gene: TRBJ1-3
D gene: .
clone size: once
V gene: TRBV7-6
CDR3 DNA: TGTGCCAGCAGCTCAACACCAGGCTCTGGAAACACCATATATTTT
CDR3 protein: CASSSTPGSGNTIYF

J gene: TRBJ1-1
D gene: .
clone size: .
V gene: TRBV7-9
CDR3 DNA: TGTGCCAGCCCCGACAGGCTGAACACTGAAGCTTTCTTT
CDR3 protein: CASPDRLNTEAFF

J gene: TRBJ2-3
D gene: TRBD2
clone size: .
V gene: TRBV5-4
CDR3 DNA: TGTGCCAGCAGTTACGCTCGGACTAGCCAAGATACGCAGTATTTT
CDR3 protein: CASSYARTSQDTQYF

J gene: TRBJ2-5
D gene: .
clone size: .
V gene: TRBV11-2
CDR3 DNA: TGTGCCAGCAGCCCGAGTAGAGTGGAGACCCAGTACTTC
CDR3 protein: CASSPSRVETQYF

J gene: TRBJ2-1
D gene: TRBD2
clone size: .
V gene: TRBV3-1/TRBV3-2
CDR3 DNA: TGTGCCAGCAGCCGACTAGCGGGGGGCTCCTACAATGAGCAGTTCTTC
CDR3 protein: CASSRLAGGSYNEQFF

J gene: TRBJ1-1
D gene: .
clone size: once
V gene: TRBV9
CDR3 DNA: TGTGCCAGCAGGGAATTAGGGGGACTGAACACTGAAGCTTTCTTT
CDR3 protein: CASRELGGLNTEAFF

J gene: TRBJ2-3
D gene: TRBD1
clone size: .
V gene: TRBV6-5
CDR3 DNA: TGTGCCAGCCACAGGGGCTCTAGCACAGATACGCAGTATTTT
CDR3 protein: CASHRGSSTDTQYF

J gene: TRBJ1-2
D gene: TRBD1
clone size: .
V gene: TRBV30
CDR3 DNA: TGTGCCTGGAGTGTACACAGGGGCACCGGCTACACCTTC
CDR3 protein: CAWSVHRGTGYTF

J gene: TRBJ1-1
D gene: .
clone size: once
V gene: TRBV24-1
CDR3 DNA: TGTGCCACCAGTGACGATACAGGGAACACTGAAGCTTTCTTT
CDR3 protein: CATSDDTGNTEAFF

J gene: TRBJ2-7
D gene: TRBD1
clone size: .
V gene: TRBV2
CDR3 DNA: TGTGCCACCCACAGGGGAAGTTACGAGCAGTACTTC
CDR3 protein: CATHRGSYEQYF

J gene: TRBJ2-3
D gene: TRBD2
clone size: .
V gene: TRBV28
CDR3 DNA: TGTGCCAGCACTCGACAGGGACTAGCGGGAGTCGATACGCAGTATTTT
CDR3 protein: CASTRQGLAGVDTQYF

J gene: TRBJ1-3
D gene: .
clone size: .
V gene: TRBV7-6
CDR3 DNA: TGTGCCAGCAGCTTAGACGGGAGACTCTCTGGAAACACCATATATTTT
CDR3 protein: CASSLDGRLSGNTIYF

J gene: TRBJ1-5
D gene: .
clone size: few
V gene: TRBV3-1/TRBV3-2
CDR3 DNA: TGTGCCAGCAGCCAAAGCCAGGGGAATCAGCCCCAGCATTTT
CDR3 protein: CASSQSQGNQPQHF

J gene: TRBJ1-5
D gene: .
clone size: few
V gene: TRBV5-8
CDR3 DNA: TGTGCCAGCAGCTTGAGGGCACAGGGTAGAACTTTGGTTGGCAATCAGCCCCAGCATTTT
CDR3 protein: CASSLRAQGRTLVGNQPQHF

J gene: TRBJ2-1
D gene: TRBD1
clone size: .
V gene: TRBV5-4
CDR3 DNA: TGTGCCAGCAGCCAGACAGGGCCCAATGAGCAGTTCTTC
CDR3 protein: CASSQTGPNEQFF

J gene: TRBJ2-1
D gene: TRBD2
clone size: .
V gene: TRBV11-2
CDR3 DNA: TGTGCCAGCAGCTCTAGCGGGGTCGATGAGCAGTTCTTC
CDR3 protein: CASSSSGVDEQFF

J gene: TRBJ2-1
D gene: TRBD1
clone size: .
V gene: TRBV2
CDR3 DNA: TGTGCCAGCAGTGAGTCGGGACAGGGGAATGAGCAGTTCTTC
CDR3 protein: CASSESGQGNEQFF

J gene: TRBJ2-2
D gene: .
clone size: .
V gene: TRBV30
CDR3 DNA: TGTGCCTGGAGTGAAGCCAGGGAGCTGTTTTTT
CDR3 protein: CAWSEARELFF

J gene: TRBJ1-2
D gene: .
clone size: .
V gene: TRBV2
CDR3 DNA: TGTGCCAGCAGCCCCGCACAGGGAGTACGTGGCTACACCTTC
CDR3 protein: CASSPAQGVRGYTF

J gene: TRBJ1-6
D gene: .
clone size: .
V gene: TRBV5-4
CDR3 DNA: TGTGCCAGCAGCTTGGATCGGAGCAATTCACCCCTCCACTTT
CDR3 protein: CASSLDRSNSPLHF

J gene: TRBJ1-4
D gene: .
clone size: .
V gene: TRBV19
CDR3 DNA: TGTGCCAGTAGTCCCTCGGGGGGAAAACTGTTTTTT
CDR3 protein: CASSPSGGKLFF

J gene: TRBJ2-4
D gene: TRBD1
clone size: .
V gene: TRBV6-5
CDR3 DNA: TGTGCCAGCAGTCCCCCAGGGGGAAACATTCAGTACTTC
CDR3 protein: CASSPPGGNIQYF

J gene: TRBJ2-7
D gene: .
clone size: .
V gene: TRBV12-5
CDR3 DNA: TGTGCTAGTGGTTTGGTAAGCGTGGTGGGCGGGGAAAGCTACGAGCAGTACTTC
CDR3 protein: CASGLVSVVGGESYEQYF

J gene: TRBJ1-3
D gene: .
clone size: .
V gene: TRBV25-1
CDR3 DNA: TGTGCCAGCAGTGACCCAGAACACCGAACTGGAAACACCATATATTTT
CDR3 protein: CASSDPEHRTGNTIYF

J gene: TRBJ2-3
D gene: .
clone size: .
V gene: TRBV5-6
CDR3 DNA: TGTGCCAGCAGCCCCTACAGACAGCGCCTCACAGATACGCAGTATTTT
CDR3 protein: CASSPYRQRLTDTQYF

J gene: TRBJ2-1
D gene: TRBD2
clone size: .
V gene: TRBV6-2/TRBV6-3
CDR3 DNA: TGTGCCAGCAGTCCCTATTTTGAGACTAGCGGGGGGTTCTCCTACAATGAGCAGTTCTTC
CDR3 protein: CASSPYFETSGGFSYNEQFF

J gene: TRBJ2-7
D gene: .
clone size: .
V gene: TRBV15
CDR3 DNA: TGTGCCACCAGCTATAAACCACAGAGTTTCTACGAGCAGTACTTC
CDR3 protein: CATSYKPQSFYEQYF

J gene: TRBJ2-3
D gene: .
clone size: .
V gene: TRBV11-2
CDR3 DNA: TGTGCCAGCAGCTTGACAGTGGGGGAGGTATATACGCAGTATTTT
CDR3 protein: CASSLTVGEVYTQYF

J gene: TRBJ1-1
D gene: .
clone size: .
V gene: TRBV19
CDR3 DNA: TGTGCCAGTAGCGCAGAACAGGGCATGAACACTGAAGCTTTCTTT
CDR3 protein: CASSAEQGMNTEAFF

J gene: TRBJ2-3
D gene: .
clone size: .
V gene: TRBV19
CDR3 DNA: TGTGCCAGTAGTATCTCTAGAGTCGGCACAGATACGCAGTATTTT
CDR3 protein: CASSISRVGTDTQYF

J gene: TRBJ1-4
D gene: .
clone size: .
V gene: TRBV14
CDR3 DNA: TGTGCCAGCAGCCCGCGCGGGGGGCGCGAAAAACTGTTTTTT
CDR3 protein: CASSPRGGREKLFF

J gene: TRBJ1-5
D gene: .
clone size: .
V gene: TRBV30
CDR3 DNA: TGTGCCTGGAGTGCGGGGGGCCTGAAAACCGAGCCCCAGCATTTT
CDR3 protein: CAWSAGGLKTEPQHF

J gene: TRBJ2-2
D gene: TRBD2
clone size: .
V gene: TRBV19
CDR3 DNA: TGTGCCAGTAGTCACCTAGCGGGCGGGGAGCTGTTTTTT
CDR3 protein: CASSHLAGGELFF

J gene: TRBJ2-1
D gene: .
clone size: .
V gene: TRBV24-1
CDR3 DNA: TGTGCCACCAGTGATGAGAGGCTGACCTACAATGAGCAGTTCTTC
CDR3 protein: CATSDERLTYNEQFF